Presented here are 22 T cell receptor beta chains from one specimen sequenced in a study of blood T cell repertoires in COVID-19. The table came from immunoSEQ multiplex PCR; TCRdb's copy has only in-frame clones and leaves some out. The sample holds 200,000 to 300,000 clones, about nine tenths seen once. Sequenced material: PBMCs or T cells enriched from blood (not recorded which). These TCRs come from a middle-aged man who had recovered from COVID-19.

This sequence joins TRBV10-3 and TRBJ1-2, with D possibly TRBD1 on 5 matching bases. The CDR3 loop spans 14 amino acids. Germline CDR1 reads ENHRY; CDR2 reads SYGVKD. The V gene lost 6 bases and the J gene lost 1 base, with 12 bases spanning the gap. CDR3 protein: CAIRGGEYNYGYTF. Written as DNA, the CDR3 is TGTGCCATCAGGGGAGGGGAGTATAACTATGGCTACACCTTC.

This clone was observed a few times. The V gene is TRBV18, the J gene TRBJ1-5, with 9 bases identical to TRBD1. V was clipped by 3 bases and J by 4 bases; unmatched bases: 4. Germline CDR1 KGHSH, CDR2 LQKENI. This CDR3 contains 15 residues. The CDR3 DNA sequence: TGTGCCAGCTCACCGCAGGGACAGGGAAATCAGCCCCAGCATTTT. Its translation: CASSPQGQGNQPQHF.

The V call is TRBV6-1, the J call TRBJ2-7; tentative D call: TRBD1 (6 bases). V lost 2 bases and J 7 bases, leaving 27 bases between the germline ends. The CDR3 totals 18 residues. Germline assignment: CDR1 MNHNS and CDR2 SASEGT. CDR3 amino acids: CASSERKFQDSALGEQYF. CDR3 in DNA: TGTGCCAGCAGTGAACGAAAATTCCAGGACAGCGCGCTGGGTGAGCAGTACTTC.

The V call is TRBV28, the J call TRBJ2-7; 13 positions agree with TRBD2. CDR1 is MDHEN and CDR2 is SYDVKM in the germline V gene. CDR3 size: 16 residues. Losses at the gene ends were 6 bases for V and 3 bases for J; bases not matched to a gene: 8. The CDR3 sequence is CASSLMGTSGIYEQYF. The DNA for the CDR3 is TGTGCCAGCAGCTTAATGGGGACTAGCGGGATCTACGAGCAGTACTTC.

The J gene is TRBJ1-1, the V gene TRBV5-6, with a weak D call TRBD1 (6 bases). CDR3 length: 15 amino acids. Per the germline V gene, CDR1 is SGHDT and CDR2 is YYEEEE. V was cut by 4 bases and J by 3 bases, with 16 bases left in between. The CDR3 nucleotides read TGTGCCAGCAGCCAAACACAGGGCTTCGACACTGAAGCTTTCTTT. It specifies CASSQTQGFDTEAFF.

The chain couples TRBV25-1 to TRBJ1-3; D is unresolved. CDR3 length: 11 amino acids. V was cut by 5 bases and J by 4 bases, with 3 bases left in between. CDR1 and CDR2 (germline): MGHDK, SYGVNS. CDR3 DNA: TGTGCCAGCAGTCGGGGAAACACCATATATTTT. Translating gives CASSRGNTIYF.

The chain links TRBV6-5 to TRBJ2-1; 9 nucleotides align to TRBD2. V trimming: 10 bases; J trimming: 10 bases; junction bases outside the gene matches: 17. The germline V gene encodes CDR1 MNHEY and CDR2 SVGAGI. The CDR3 totals 15 residues. CDR3 in DNA: TGTGCCACCTGGGTCTCTGCGGGAGGGTTGAAGGAGCAGTTCTTC. This gives the protein CATWVSAGGLKEQFF.

The rearrangement uses TRBV4-3 and TRBJ2-5, with 16 positions matching TRBD2. This CDR3 region has 16 residues. V lost 4 bases, J lost 4 bases, and 3 bases stayed unmatched. CDR1 and CDR2 from the germline V gene are LGHNA and YSLEER. The CDR3 region is CASSLGLAGGGETQYF. CDR3 in DNA: TGCGCCAGCAGCCTGGGACTAGCGGGGGGGGGAGAGACCCAGTACTTC.

The rearrangement uses TRBV28 and TRBJ2-7, with 10 bases fitting TRBD2. The CDR3 consists of 14 residues. Germline CDR1 MDHEN, CDR2 SYDVKM. V shed 4 bases, J shed 3 bases, and the junction held 3 bases outside the gene matches. The CDR3 region is CASSSSGGDYEQYF. The CDR3 DNA is TGTGCCAGCAGTTCAAGCGGGGGGGACTACGAGCAGTACTTC.

A single count supports this clone. The rearrangement uses TRBV5-1 and TRBJ1-6; 8 bases fit TRBD1. The CDR3 spans 15 residues. V shed 4 bases and J 5 bases; nucleotides not matched to a gene: 5. The V gene's germline CDR1 is SGHRS and CDR2 YFSETQ. The CDR3 coding sequence is TGCGCCAGCAGCCAAGACAGGGGAGATAATTCACCCCTCCACTTT. It specifies CASSQDRGDNSPLHF.

The chain carries TRBV30 and TRBJ1-2; D ambiguous. Germline lookup yields CDR1 GTSNPN and CDR2 SVGIG (reference sequence). The CDR3 is 14 residues long. Trimming left V 1 base short and J 4 bases short, with 13 bases between. The CDR3, as DNA: TGTGCCTGGAGTGGAGGAGGCGGATCCTATGGCTACACCTTC. Amino acids: CAWSGGGGSYGYTF.

This clone was detected once. This chain links TRBV11-3 with TRBJ2-1, with TRBD2 as a possible D gene (5 bases). This CDR3 spans 16 amino acids. Germline V CDR1 and CDR2: SGHNT, YENEEA. V lost 1 base and J 0 bases, leaving 10 bases between the germline ends. The CDR3 spells CASSLGEFSSYNEQFF. As DNA, the CDR3 is TGTGCCAGCAGCTTAGGGGAGTTCAGCTCCTACAATGAGCAGTTCTTC.

The table lists this clone with a count of one. The chain joins TRBV10-3 to TRBJ2-3; TRBD1 matches at 8 bases. The J segment lost 1 base and the V segment lost 5 bases, leaving 2 bases of the junction unmatched. CDR1 and CDR2 (germline): ENHRY, SYGVKD. The CDR3 is 14 amino acids. The CDR3 spells CAISPTGGTDTQYF. The CDR3 DNA sequence: TGTGCCATCAGTCCGACAGGGGGCACAGATACGCAGTATTTT.

The chain links TRBV7-9 to TRBJ1-1; possible D gene TRBD1, 6 bases. Germline values: CDR1 SEHNR, CDR2 FQNEAQ (reference sequence). The CDR3 is made up of 14 amino acids. The V end lost 5 bases, the J end lost 2 bases, and 12 bases lay between the germline ends. The CDR3 spells CASSTLTGNTEAFF. CDR3 in DNA: TGTGCCAGCAGCACACTGACAGGAAACACTGAAGCTTTCTTT. Filled out from reference TRBV7-9 and TRBJ1-1, the complete variable domain reads DTGVSQNPRHKITKRGQNVTFRCDPISEHNRLYWYRQTLGQGPEFLTYFQNEAQLEKSRLLSDRFSAERPKGSFSTLEIQRTEQGDSAMYLCASSTLTGNTEAFFGQGTRLTVV.

This rearrangement joins TRBV5-1 to TRBJ2-7; TRBD2 aligns across 8 bases. The J segment lost 2 bases and the V segment lost 0 bases, leaving 4 bases of the junction unmatched. Per germline, CDR1 SGHRS and CDR2 YFSETQ. There are 15 residues in the CDR3. The CDR3 protein is CASSLDGRDPYEQYF. CDR3 sequence (DNA): TGCGCCAGCAGCTTGGACGGGAGGGACCCCTACGAGCAGTACTTC.

The chain combines TRBV5-1 with TRBJ2-1; TRBD2 agrees at 10 bases. The germline CDR1 and CDR2 sequences are SGHRS and YFSETQ. CDR3 length equals 15 residues. Germline trimming cut 5 bases from V and 5 bases from J; bases unmatched to any gene: 7. The CDR3 DNA follows: TGCGCCAGCAGGGCTAGCGGGAGCGGAAACAATGAGCAGTTCTTC. This encodes CASRASGSGNNEQFF.

The chain combines TRBV6-5 with TRBJ2-1; a possible D gene is TRBD1 (5 bases). Germline CDR1 is MNHEY and CDR2 is SVGAGI. The germline V and J ends were trimmed by 7 bases and 7 bases, with 14 bases remaining between them. The CDR3 has 13 amino acids. The CDR3 region is CASTRVVGNEQFF. As DNA, the CDR3 is TGTGCCAGCACCAGGGTAGTCGGTAATGAGCAGTTCTTC.

This rearrangement joins TRBV3-1 (or the pseudogene TRBV3-2) to TRBJ1-5; 9 bases match TRBD1. In germline, CDR1 is LGHDT, CDR2 YNNKEL (reference sequence). Trimming cost V 4 bases and J 5 bases; bases outside gene matches: 6. The CDR3 has 15 amino acids. Written as DNA, the CDR3 is TGTGCCAGCAGCCTTGGGGACAGGGATGATCAGCCCCAGCATTTT. Translating gives CASSLGDRDDQPQHF.

The rearrangement links TRBV6-5 to TRBJ2-5; 8 bases agree with TRBD2. Germline trimming cut 4 bases from V and 3 bases from J; bases unmatched to any gene: 10. Germline CDR1 MNHEY, CDR2 SVGAGI. The CDR3 has 16 residues. Here the CDR3 DNA reads TGTGCCAGCAGTTTTGGCGGGGGGCGGAAAAAAGAGACCCAGTACTTC. Its protein product is CASSFGGGRKKETQYF.

The rearrangement links TRBV6-5 to TRBJ2-7, with a possible D match to TRBD2 (6 bases). Deletions cut 4 bases from V and 0 bases from J, with 13 bases between. Germline loops: CDR1 MNHEY, CDR2 SVGAGI. This CDR3 contains 15 residues. The chain's CDR3 is CASSSLKGLSYEQYF. CDR3 in DNA: TGTGCCAGCAGTTCCTTGAAGGGACTCTCCTACGAGCAGTACTTC.

J is TRBJ2-7 and V is TRBV1; the listed D gene, TRBD2, was not tested against the DNA. TRBV1 is assigned pseudogene status. The CDR3 runs to 14 residues. In nucleotides, the CDR3 is TGCACCAGCAGCCGAGCGCCTTATGGCTACGAGCAGTACTTC. Protein sequence: CTSSRAPYGYEQYF.

The CDR3 DNA reads as TGTGCCAGCAGCTTGGGGTCGGGGGGCTTCTACGAGCAGTACTTC. Translating it yields CASSLGSGGFYEQYF. The V and J genes are TRBV5-4 and TRBJ2-7; possible D gene TRBD2, 7 bases. This CDR3 has 15 amino acids. In germline, CDR1 is SGHNT, CDR2 YYREEE (reference sequence). Trimming shortened V by 0 bases and J by 3 bases, and 13 bases separated the two germline ends.